What follows are 8 T cell receptor beta chains derived from one specimen sequenced in a study of Graves' ophthalmopathy and Graves' hyperthyroidism. Researchers took RNA transcripts and amplified TCR beta CDR3 regions from them. HTBI primers were employed in first-round RT-PCR, then a second-round multiplex PCR followed. TCRdb redid the calling of the multiplex PCR reads with MiXCR, one entry per CDR3 protein. The profile shows some 390,000 distinct CDR3 sequences, 18% of them singletons. Sample: peripheral blood. The receptors derive from a woman between 18 and 30 years old with Graves' ophthalmopathy.

J is TRBJ1-5 and V is TRBV12-5; D perhaps matches TRBD1 (6 bases). This CDR3 comprises 14 residues. Trimming took off 1 base at V and 4 bases at J, with 8 bases between the two ends. The germline CDR1 and CDR2 sequences are LGHNT and FRNRAP. For the CDR3, the DNA is TGTGCTAGTGGTTTGGGTCAGGGGAATCAGCCCCAGCATTTT. Its protein product is CASGLGQGNQPQHF. The variable domain in full, completed from reference TRBV12-5 and TRBJ1-5, reads DARVTQTPRHKVTEMGQEVTMRCQPILGHNTVFWYRQTMMQGLELLAYFRNRAPLDDSGMPKDRFSAEMPDATLATLKIQPSEPRDSAVYFCASGLGQGNQPQHFGDGTRLSIL.

This clonotype has ten or more counts. This rearrangement joins TRBV12-3 or TRBV12-4 to TRBJ1-1; possible D gene TRBD1, 6 bases. V was cut by 10 bases and J by 6 bases, with 18 bases left in between. This CDR3 comprises 13 residues. The CDR3 bases are TGTGCCATCGTGGGGGGCCTTTACGCTGAAGCTTTCTTT. Translating gives CAIVGGLYAEAFF.

This clonotype was counted only a few times. The CDR3 here is CASSISGGVRPGELFF. In nucleotides, the CDR3 is TGTGCCAGTAGTATCTCAGGGGGGGTAAGACCCGGGGAGCTGTTTTTT. The chain uses TRBV19 and TRBJ2-2, with D perhaps being TRBD1 or TRBD2 (7 bases each). The CDR3 is 16 residues long. The germline V gene encodes CDR1 LNHDA and CDR2 SQIVND (reference sequence). Deletions cut 3 bases from V and 6 bases from J, with 17 bases between.

This clonotype was recorded many times. This chain uses TRBV6-2 or TRBV6-3 with TRBJ2-7, with D unresolved. The germline V and J ends were trimmed by 6 bases and 0 bases, with 9 bases remaining between them. CDR3 length: 13 residues. The germline V gene encodes CDR1 MNHEY and CDR2 SVGEGT. Here the CDR3 reads CASRTLNSYEQYF. The CDR3 bases are TGTGCCAGCAGAACCCTCAACTCCTACGAGCAGTACTTC.

This clonotype has ten or more counts. This chain joins TRBV13 and TRBJ2-2; D gene ambiguous. The CDR3 spans 16 residues. Germline V lookup: CDR1 PRHDT, CDR2 FYEKMQ (reference sequence). V lost 0 bases to trimming and J lost 2 bases, with 10 bases between them. This CDR3 is CASSLGHRRNTGELFF. In DNA form, the CDR3 reads TGTGCCAGCAGCTTAGGCCACAGAAGAAACACCGGGGAGCTGTTTTTT.

The chain links TRBV6-1 to TRBJ1-1, with 7 bases that match TRBD1. Germline V lookup: CDR1 MNHNS, CDR2 SASEGT. The CDR3 is 15 amino acids. The V segment lost 6 bases and the J segment 0 bases; nucleotides outside the gene matches: 7. CDR3 bases: TGTGCCAGCAGATCCGGGACAGCTATGAACACTGAAGCTTTCTTT. This encodes CASRSGTAMNTEAFF.

This clonotype appeared many times. The rearrangement links TRBV6-2 or TRBV6-3 to TRBJ2-7, with D tentatively TRBD1 or TRBD2 (5 bases each). CDR3 length: 14 residues. The V end was cut by 8 bases, the J end by 3 bases, with 17 bases between. Germline lookup yields CDR1 MNHEY and CDR2 SVGEGT. As DNA, the CDR3 is TGTGCCAGCTCTTTTCGGGGCAGCCACTACGAGCAGTACTTC. Residues: CASSFRGSHYEQYF.

This clonotype was seen at least ten times. The gene calls are TRBV20-1 and TRBJ1-1; D not certain. V was trimmed by 1 base and J by 3 bases, leaving 12 bases between them. The CDR3 sequence is 14 residues long. From germline, CDR1 is DFQATT and CDR2 SNEGSKA (reference sequence). CDR3 nucleotide sequence: TGCAGTGCTAGAGTGCCGCCAGACTACACTGAAGCTTTCTTT. Amino acids: CSARVPPDYTEAFF.